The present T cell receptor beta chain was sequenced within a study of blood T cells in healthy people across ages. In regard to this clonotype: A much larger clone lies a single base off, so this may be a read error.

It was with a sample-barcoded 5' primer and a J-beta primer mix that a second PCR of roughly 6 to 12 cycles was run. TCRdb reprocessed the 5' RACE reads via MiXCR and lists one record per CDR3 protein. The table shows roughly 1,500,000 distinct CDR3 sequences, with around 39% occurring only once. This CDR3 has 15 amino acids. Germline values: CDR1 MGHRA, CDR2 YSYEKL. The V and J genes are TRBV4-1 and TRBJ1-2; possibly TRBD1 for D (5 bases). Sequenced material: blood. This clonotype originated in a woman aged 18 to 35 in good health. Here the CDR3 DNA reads TGCGCCAGCAGCCAAGATATAGGAGGGACCTATAGCTACACCTTC. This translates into CASSQDIGGTYSYTF.